This entry lists 3 T cell receptor beta chains sequenced from one sample in a study of T-cell reconstitution after alpha-beta-depleted transplantation in children. During its preparation, the TCRbeta library received unique molecular identifiers. TCRdb re-derived calls from the PCR reads in MiXCR, one entry per CDR3 protein. The sample holds some 830,000 distinct CDR3 sequences, under 20% seen once. The specimen was PBMCs, mostly from graft donor cells, collected 360 days after TCRalphabeta/CD19-depleted stem cell transplant. All receptors come from a male patient between 5 and 17 years old who had a stem cell transplant for acute lymphoblastic leukemia, so the T cells may come from the graft donor.

This clonotype was detected only a few times. The chain links TRBV5-1 to TRBJ2-3; 7 bases agree with TRBD1. J was trimmed by 4 bases and V by 6 bases; bases with no gene match: 8. Germline CDR1 reads SGHRS; CDR2 reads YFSETQ. The CDR3 has 14 residues. In DNA form, the CDR3 reads TGCGCCAGCATCGACAGGGATAGGGCAGATACGCAGTATTTT. Protein sequence: CASIDRDRADTQYF.

This rearrangement joins TRBV5-1 to TRBJ1-3; D not resolved. V lost 0 bases to trimming and J lost 4 bases, with 8 bases between them. This CDR3 is built from 14 residues. Germline-derived CDR1 and CDR2 are SGHRS and YFSETQ. CDR3 nucleotide sequence: TGCGCCAGCAGCTTGGTCCCTGTGGGAAACACCATATATTTT. Its protein product is CASSLVPVGNTIYF.

This clonotype was observed a handful of times. This chain connects TRBV6-5 to TRBJ1-4, with unresolved D. The CDR3 extends over 17 amino acids. The V end was cut by 2 bases, the J end by 8 bases, with 21 bases between. In germline, CDR1 is MNHEY, CDR2 SVGAGI. The CDR3 reads CASSYTTRSGFAEKLFF. In nucleotides, the CDR3 is TGTGCCAGCAGTTACACCACCAGGTCCGGTTTCGCGGAAAAACTGTTTTTT.